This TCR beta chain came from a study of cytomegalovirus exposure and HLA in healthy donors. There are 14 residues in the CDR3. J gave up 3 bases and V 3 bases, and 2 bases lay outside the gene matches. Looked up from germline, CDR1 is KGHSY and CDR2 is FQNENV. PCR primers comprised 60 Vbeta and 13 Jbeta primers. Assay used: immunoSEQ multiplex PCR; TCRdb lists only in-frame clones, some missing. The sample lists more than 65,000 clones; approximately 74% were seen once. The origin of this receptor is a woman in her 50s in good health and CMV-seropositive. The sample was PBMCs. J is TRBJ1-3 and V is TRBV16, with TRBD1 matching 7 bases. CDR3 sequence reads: CASSHRDSGNTIYF. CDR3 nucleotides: TGTGCCAGCAGCCACAGGGACAGTGGAAACACCATATATTTT.